The 15 T cell receptor beta chains reported below all come from one sample, sequenced in a study of T-cell memory formation after mild COVID-19. A single record per CDR3 protein comes from TCRdb applying MiXCR to the 5' RACE reads. The sample contains roughly 300,000 distinct CDR3 sequences, roughly 17% of which appear only once. The sample comprised PBMCs or a T cell subset sorted from them (not recorded which). These receptors were taken from a man between 18 and 35 years old who had mild COVID-19 (a few samples of this study predate the infection). Cell type and time point are not known.

This clonotype has a handful of counts. V gene TRBV7-9 combines with J gene TRBJ2-7, with D perhaps matching TRBD2 (6 bases). The CDR3 has 15 residues. Germline CDR1 and CDR2: SEHNR and FQNEAQ (reference sequence). Trimming stripped 6 bases from V and 2 bases from J, with 17 bases between. CDR3 in DNA: TGTGCCAGCAGTTCCTCGGGAGTCGGACCCTACGAGCAGTACGTC. The encoded protein is CASSSSGVGPYEQYV.

The table lists this clonotype with a few counts. The CDR3 sequence is CSVARTGSQETQYF. As DNA, the CDR3 is TGCAGCGTGGCCAGGACAGGGAGTCAAGAGACCCAGTACTTC. The rearrangement links TRBV29-1 to TRBJ2-5, with 8 nucleotides matching TRBD1. V gave up 6 bases and J gave up 2 bases; unmatched junction bases: 8. This CDR3 is 14 amino acids long. Germline V gene lookup returns CDR1 SQVTM and CDR2 ANQGSEA.

The rearrangement uses TRBV5-1 and TRBJ1-1; tentative D call: TRBD1 (5 bases). V gave up 4 bases and J gave up 1 base, with 8 bases separating them. Germline assignment: CDR1 SGHRS and CDR2 YFSETQ. The length of the CDR3 is 13 residues. This CDR3 is CASSHGQNTEAFF. Here the CDR3 DNA reads TGCGCCAGCAGCCACGGACAGAACACTGAAGCTTTCTTT.

The chain joins TRBV29-1 to TRBJ2-7; 7 bases align to TRBD1. Germline loops: CDR1 SQVTM, CDR2 ANQGSEA. The trim removed 6 bases at V and 0 bases at J, leaving 5 bases unmatched. This CDR3 spans 13 amino acids. CDR3 region: CSVRTGSSYEQYV. The CDR3 DNA is TGCAGCGTCCGGACAGGCAGCTCCTACGAGCAGTACGTC.

In its sample, this clonotype was seen a few times. The chain joins TRBV18 to TRBJ1-1, with D possibly being TRBD1 (5 bases). The germline V and J ends were trimmed by 2 bases and 0 bases, with 13 bases remaining between them. Germline-derived CDR1 and CDR2 are KGHSH and LQKENI. This CDR3 contains 16 residues. The CDR3: CASSPGVRDVNTEAFF. Here the CDR3 DNA reads TGTGCCAGCTCACCAGGGGTCAGGGATGTGAACACTGAAGCTTTCTTT.

The rearrangement links TRBV10-3 to TRBJ2-7; D might be TRBD1 or TRBD2, each matching 7 bases. This CDR3 has 16 residues. Looked up from germline, CDR1 is ENHRY and CDR2 is SYGVKD. In nucleotides, the CDR3 is TGTGACATCAGTGAGGGGGGGACAGTTGGAACCTACGAGCAGTACGTC. Its translation: CDISEGGTVGTYEQYV.

This sequence joins TRBV5-4 and TRBJ1-6, with D unclear. Germline lookup yields CDR1 SGHNT and CDR2 YYREEE (reference sequence). CDR3 length: 12 residues. V lost 4 bases and J 5 bases, leaving 4 bases between the germline ends. The CDR3 DNA is TGTGCCAGCAGCCATAATAATTCACCCCTCCACTTT. Translating it yields CASSHNNSPLHF.

This clonotype was detected a few times. This chain links TRBV4-3 with TRBJ1-4; 9 bases are shared with TRBD1. J gave up 8 bases and V 1 base, and 5 bases lay outside the gene matches. CDR3 length equals 15 residues. Germline V CDR1 and CDR2: LGHNA, YSLEER. CDR3 DNA sequence: TGCGCCAGCAGCCAAGGGGACAGGGATGGCGAAAAACTGTTTTTT. Amino acids: CASSQGDRDGEKLFF.

The chain has TRBV3-1 and TRBJ2-1, with 7 bases matching TRBD2. Germline CDR1 reads LGHDT; CDR2 reads YNNKEL (reference sequence). With V trimmed by 6 bases and J by 4 bases, 6 bases remained unmatched. There are 14 residues in the CDR3. CDR3 loop: CASRGGVLYNEQFF. The CDR3 coding sequence is TGTGCCAGCAGGGGGGGGGTTCTATACAATGAGCAGTTCTTC.

In its sample, this clonotype was seen once. V gene TRBV4-3 combines with J gene TRBJ1-6; D is unresolved. The CDR3 consists of 15 residues. V was pared by 1 base and J by 8 bases, with 12 bases between. Germline loops: CDR1 LGHNA, CDR2 YSLEER. The CDR3 loop reads CASSQAPTPDSPLHF. DNA for the CDR3: TGCGCCAGCAGCCAAGCCCCGACCCCCGATTCACCCCTCCACTTT.

This chain uses TRBV6-1 with TRBJ2-5, with a weak D call TRBD1 (7 bases). The germline V and J ends were trimmed by 3 bases and 5 bases, with 25 bases remaining between them. From germline, CDR1 is MNHNS and CDR2 SASEGT. The CDR3 has 18 residues. The CDR3 DNA sequence: TGTGCCAGCAGTGACCCAATCACGCGGGGACAGCTGGGGGAGACCCAGTACTTC. Translating it yields CASSDPITRGQLGETQYF.

This clonotype occurred a few times. V and J are TRBV6-2 or TRBV6-3 and TRBJ2-7; TRBD1 is a possible D gene (6 bases). V lost 4 bases and J lost 1, with 8 bases in between. This CDR3 has 13 amino acids. Germline CDR1 MNHEY, CDR2 SVGEGT. The CDR3 nucleotides read TGTGCCAGCAGTTGGGACACTTCCTACGAGCAGTACGTC. Encoded protein: CASSWDTSYEQYV.

This clonotype was recorded a few times. The chain joins TRBV6-2 or TRBV6-3 to TRBJ2-3, with 9 positions matching TRBD2. The ends lost 4 bases at V and 2 bases at J; junction bases unmatched: 4. The germline V gene encodes CDR1 MNHEY and CDR2 SVGEGT. The CDR3 totals 15 residues. The CDR3 sequence is CASSFERGATDTQYF. The CDR3 coding sequence is TGTGCCAGCAGTTTCGAGCGGGGGGCCACAGATACGCAGTATTTT.

The chain links TRBV9 to TRBJ1-2; D perhaps matches TRBD1 (5 bases). The V end lost 0 bases, the J end lost 5 bases, and 8 bases lay between the germline ends. The CDR3 sequence is 13 residues long. Germline V CDR1 and CDR2: SGDLS, YYNGEE. The CDR3 nucleotides read TGTGCCAGCAGCGTAGCCGGGGCGTATGGCTACACCTTC. This translates into CASSVAGAYGYTF.

CDR3 coding DNA: TGTGCCATCAGCGACAGGGAAGAGACCCAGTACTTC. Amino acid sequence: CAISDREETQYF. This chain uses TRBV10-3 with TRBJ2-5, with 7 bases fitting TRBD1. This CDR3 contains 12 residues. The germline V gene encodes CDR1 ENHRY and CDR2 SYGVKD. J lost 3 bases, V lost 6 bases, and 1 base had no gene match.